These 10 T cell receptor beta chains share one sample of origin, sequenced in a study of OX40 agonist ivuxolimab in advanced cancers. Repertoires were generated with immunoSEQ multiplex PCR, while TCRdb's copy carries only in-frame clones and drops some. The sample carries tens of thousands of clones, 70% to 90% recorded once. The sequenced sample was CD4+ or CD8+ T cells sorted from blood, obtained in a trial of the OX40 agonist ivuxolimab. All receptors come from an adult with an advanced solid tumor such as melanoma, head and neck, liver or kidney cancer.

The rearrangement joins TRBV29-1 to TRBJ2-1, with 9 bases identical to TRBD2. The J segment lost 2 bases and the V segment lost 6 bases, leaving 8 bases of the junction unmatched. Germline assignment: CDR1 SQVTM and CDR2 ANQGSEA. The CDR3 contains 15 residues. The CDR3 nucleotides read TGCAGCGTCAGGGGCCTAGCGGGAACCTACAATGAGCAGTTCTTC. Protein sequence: CSVRGLAGTYNEQFF.

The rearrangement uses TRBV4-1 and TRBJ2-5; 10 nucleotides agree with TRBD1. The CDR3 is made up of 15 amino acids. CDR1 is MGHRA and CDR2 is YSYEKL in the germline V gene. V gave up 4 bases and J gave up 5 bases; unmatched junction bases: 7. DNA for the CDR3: TGCGCCAGCAGCCTGGGGACAGGGGATGTCGAGACCCAGTACTTC. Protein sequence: CASSLGTGDVETQYF.

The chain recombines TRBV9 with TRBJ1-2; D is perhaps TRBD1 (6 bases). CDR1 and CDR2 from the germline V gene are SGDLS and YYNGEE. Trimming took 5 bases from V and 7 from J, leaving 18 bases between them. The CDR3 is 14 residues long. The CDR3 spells CASRGTRGGGGYTF. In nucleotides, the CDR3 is TGTGCCAGCAGGGGAACCAGGGGAGGCGGTGGCTACACCTTC.

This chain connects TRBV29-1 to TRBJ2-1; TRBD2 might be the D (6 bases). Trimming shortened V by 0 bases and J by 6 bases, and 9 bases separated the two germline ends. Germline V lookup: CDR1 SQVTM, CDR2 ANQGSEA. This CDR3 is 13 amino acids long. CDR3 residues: CSVEDHGGNEQFF. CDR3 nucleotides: TGCAGCGTTGAAGATCACGGGGGCAATGAGCAGTTCTTC.

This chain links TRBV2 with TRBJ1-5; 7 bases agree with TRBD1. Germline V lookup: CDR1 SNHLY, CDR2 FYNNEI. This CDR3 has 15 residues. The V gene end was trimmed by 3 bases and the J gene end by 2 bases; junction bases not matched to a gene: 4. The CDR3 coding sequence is TGTGCCAGCAGTGACAGTGACAGGGGCAATCAGCCCCAGCATTTT. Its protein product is CASSDSDRGNQPQHF. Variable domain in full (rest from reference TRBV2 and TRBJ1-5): EPEVTQTPSHQVTQMGQEVILRCVPISNHLYFYWYRQILGQKVEFLVSFYNNEISEKSEIFDDQFSVERPDGSNFTLKIRSTKLEDSAMYFCASSDSDRGNQPQHFGDGTRLSIL.

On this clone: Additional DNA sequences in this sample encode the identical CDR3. This chain's CDR3 is CASSFGREGEQFF. The CDR3 DNA is TGTGCCAGCAGTTTCGGCAGGGAGGGTGAGCAGTTCTTC. The chain couples TRBV27 to TRBJ2-1; 7 nucleotides line up with TRBD2. The V gene end was trimmed by 3 bases and the J gene end by 9 bases; junction bases not matched to a gene: 5. CDR3 length equals 13 residues. Germline lookup yields CDR1 MNHEY and CDR2 SMNVEV (reference sequence).

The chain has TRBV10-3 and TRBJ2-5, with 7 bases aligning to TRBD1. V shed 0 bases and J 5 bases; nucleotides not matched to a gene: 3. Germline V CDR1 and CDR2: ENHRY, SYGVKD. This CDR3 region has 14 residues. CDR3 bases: TGTGCCATCAGTGAGTCGAGGGGGCGGGAGACCCAGTACTTC. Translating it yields CAISESRGRETQYF.

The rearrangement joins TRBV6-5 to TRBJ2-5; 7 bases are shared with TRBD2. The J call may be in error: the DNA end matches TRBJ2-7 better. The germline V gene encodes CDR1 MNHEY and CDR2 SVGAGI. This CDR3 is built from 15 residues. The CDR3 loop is CASSYSSSGPYEQYF. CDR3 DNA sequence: TGTGCCAGCAGTTACTCGTCTAGCGGTCCCTACGAGCAGTACTTC.

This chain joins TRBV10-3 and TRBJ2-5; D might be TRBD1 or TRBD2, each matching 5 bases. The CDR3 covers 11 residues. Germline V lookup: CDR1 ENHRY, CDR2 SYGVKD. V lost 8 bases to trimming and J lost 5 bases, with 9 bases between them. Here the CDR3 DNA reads TGTGCCATCGGGGACGGGGAGACCCAGTACTTC. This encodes CAIGDGETQYF.

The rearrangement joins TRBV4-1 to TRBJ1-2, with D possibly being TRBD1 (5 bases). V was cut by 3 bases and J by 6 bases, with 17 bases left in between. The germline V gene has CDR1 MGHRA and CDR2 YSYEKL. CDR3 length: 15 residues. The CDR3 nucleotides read TGCGCCAGCAGCCAGGAAGACCTTGGGGGTGATGGCTACACCTTC. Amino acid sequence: CASSQEDLGGDGYTF.